In its sample, the clone carrying this TCR beta chain was seen many times. An end of the junction does not agree with germline; a read error may underlie this. Germline V gives CDR1 DFQATT, CDR2 SNEGSKA (reference sequence). This CDR3 region has 12 residues. The source of the sample is a study of low-dose radiotherapy and immunotherapy resistance in tumors. Study-wide background: Dosing of intravenous cyclophosphamide at 200 mg/m2 occurred every two weeks and took place one day prior to radiation and immunotherapy.

A roughly 22-cycle PCR with a constant-region primer and V-primer adapter amplified TCRs. TCRdb redid the calling of the reads with MiXCR, one entry per CDR3 protein. The sample holds roughly 52,000 distinct CDR3 sequences, 33% seen once. The sample's time point: after trial treatment. Treatment indicated: LDRT plus nivolumab, ipilimumab, low-dose cyclophosphamide and aspirin (RACIN trial). In the RACIN dose-escalation trial, donors got nivolumab plus ipilimumab with aspirin, cyclophosphamide and radiotherapy. The chain uses TRBV20-1 and TRBJ2-7; 9 bases are a match to TRBD1. This receptor was taken from a male donor with rectosigmoid adenocarcinoma. The specimen was PBMCs, collected after low-dose radiotherapy plus immunotherapy. The CDR3 region is CSAGPGGQGTRW. Here the CDR3 DNA reads TGCAGTGCAGGCCCCGGGGGACAGGGAACCAGATGG.